The clone carrying this T cell receptor (beta chain) was recorded a few times. Antigen: not known. Unique molecular identifiers were added to individual cDNA molecules. Via MiXCR, TCRdb re-called the 5' RACE reads, giving one row per CDR3 protein. Here the sample spans over 95,000 distinct CDR3 sequences, roughly 15% being singletons. The sample is drawn from a study of early T cells in non-severe SARS-CoV-2 infection. Across the whole study: RNA in bulk from unsorted whole blood was sequenced, and chains were unpaired.

CDR3 size: 12 residues. The germline V and J ends were trimmed by 7 bases and 7 bases, with 11 bases remaining between them. Germline V gives CDR1 SEHNR, CDR2 FQNEAQ (reference sequence). Study-wide results and limits: Anti-spike CD8 responses were favored by VDJdb matching, which missed private and CD4 specificities.

This sequence was found in an adult who was a healthcare worker with PCR-confirmed SARS-CoV-2 infection or an uninfected control (not recorded which). This chain links TRBV7-9 with TRBJ2-1, with a tentative D call TRBD2 (7 bases). Sequenced: whole blood. The CDR3 DNA follows: TGTGCCAGCACGGGGGGCGAGAATGAGCAGTTCTTC. Translation gives CASTGGENEQFF.